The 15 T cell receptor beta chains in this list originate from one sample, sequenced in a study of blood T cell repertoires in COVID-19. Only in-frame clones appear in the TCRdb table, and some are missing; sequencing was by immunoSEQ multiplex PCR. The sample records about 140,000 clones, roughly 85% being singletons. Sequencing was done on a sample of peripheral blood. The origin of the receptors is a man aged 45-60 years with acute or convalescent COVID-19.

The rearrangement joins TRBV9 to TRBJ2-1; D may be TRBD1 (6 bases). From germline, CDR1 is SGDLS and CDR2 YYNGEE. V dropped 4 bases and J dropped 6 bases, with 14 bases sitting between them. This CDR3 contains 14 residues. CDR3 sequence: CASSKGDSSNEQFF. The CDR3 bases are TGTGCCAGCAGCAAGGGGGATTCTAGCAATGAGCAGTTCTTC. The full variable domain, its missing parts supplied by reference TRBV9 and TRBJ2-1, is DSGVTQTPKHLITATGQRVTLRCSPRSGDLSVYWYQQSLDQGLQFLIQYYNGEERAKGNILERFSAQQFPDLHSELNLSSLELGDSALYFCASSKGDSSNEQFFGPGTRLTVL.

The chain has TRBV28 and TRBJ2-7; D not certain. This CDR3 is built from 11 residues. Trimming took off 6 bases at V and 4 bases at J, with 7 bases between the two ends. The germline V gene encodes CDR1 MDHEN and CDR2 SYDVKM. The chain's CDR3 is CASRADYEQYF. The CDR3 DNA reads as TGTGCCAGCAGGGCTGATTACGAGCAGTACTTC.

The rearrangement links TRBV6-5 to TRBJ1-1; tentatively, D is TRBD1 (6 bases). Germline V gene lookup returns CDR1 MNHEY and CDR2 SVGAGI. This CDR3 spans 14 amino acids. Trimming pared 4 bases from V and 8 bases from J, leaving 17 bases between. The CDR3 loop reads CASSSPDRILEAFF. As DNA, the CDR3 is TGTGCCAGCAGTTCCCCCGACAGGATCCTGGAAGCTTTCTTT.

CDR3: CASLAPGIHGYTF. CDR3 in DNA: TGTGCCAGCTTAGCGCCGGGGATACATGGCTACACCTTC. The rearrangement joins TRBV12-3 or TRBV12-4 to TRBJ1-2; no definite D call. This CDR3 spans 13 amino acids. The ends were cut back, 8 bases at V and 6 bases at J, with 16 bases in the middle.

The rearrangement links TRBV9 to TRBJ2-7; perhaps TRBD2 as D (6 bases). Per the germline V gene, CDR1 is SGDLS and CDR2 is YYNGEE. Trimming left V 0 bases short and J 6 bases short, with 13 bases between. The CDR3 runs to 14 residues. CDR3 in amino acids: CASSVDAGKAEQYF. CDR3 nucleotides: TGTGCCAGCAGCGTAGATGCGGGGAAGGCCGAGCAGTACTTC.

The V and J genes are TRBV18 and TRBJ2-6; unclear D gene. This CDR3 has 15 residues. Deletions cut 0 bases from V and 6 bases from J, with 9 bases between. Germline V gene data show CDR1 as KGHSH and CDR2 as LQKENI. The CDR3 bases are TGTGCCAGCTCACCACCTGCTGAGGTGGCCAACGTCCTGACTTTC. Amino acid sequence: CASSPPAEVANVLTF.

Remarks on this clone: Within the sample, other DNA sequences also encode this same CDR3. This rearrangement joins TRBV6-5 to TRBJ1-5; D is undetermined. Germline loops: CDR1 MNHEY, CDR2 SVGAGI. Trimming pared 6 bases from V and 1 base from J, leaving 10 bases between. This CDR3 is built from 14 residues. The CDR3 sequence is CASSRPGSNQPQHF. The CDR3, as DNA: TGTGCCAGCAGCCGACCGGGGAGCAATCAGCCCCAGCATTTT.

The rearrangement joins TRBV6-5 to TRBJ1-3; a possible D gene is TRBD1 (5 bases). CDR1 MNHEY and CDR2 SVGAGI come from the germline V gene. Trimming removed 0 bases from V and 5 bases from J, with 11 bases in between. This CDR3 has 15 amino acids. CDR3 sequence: CASSYSAGQRNTIYF. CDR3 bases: TGTGCCAGCAGTTACTCAGCGGGGCAGAGAAACACCATATATTTT.

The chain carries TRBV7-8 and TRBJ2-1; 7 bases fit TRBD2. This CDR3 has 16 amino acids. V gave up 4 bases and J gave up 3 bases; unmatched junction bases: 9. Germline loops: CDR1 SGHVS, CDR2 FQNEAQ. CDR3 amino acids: CASSSILAAIYNEQFF. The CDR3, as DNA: TGTGCCAGCAGCTCGATCCTAGCGGCAATCTACAATGAGCAGTTCTTC.

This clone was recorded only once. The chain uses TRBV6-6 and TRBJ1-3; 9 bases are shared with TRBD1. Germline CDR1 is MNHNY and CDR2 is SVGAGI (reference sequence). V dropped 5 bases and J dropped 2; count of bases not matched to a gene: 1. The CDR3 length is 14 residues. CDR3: CASSRQGAGNTIYF. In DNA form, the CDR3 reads TGTGCCAGCAGTCGACAGGGGGCTGGAAACACCATATATTTT.

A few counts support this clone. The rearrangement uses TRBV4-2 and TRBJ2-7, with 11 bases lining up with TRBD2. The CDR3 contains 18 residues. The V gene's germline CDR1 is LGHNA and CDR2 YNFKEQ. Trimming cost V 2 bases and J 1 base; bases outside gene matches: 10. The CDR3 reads CASSQPYAGTSGSYEQYF. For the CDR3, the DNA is TGTGCCAGCAGCCAACCCTACGCCGGGACTAGCGGTTCCTACGAGCAGTACTTC.

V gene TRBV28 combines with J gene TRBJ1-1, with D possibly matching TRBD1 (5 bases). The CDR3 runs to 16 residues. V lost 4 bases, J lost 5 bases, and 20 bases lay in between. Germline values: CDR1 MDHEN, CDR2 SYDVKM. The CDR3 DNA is TGTGCCAGCAGTTCGAATGGGGGGATGCCGGGGACTGAAGCTTTCTTT. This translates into CASSSNGGMPGTEAFF.

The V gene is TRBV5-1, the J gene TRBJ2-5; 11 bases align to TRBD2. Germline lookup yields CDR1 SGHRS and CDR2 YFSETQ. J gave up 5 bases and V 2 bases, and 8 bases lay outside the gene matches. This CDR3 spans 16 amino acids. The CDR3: CASSFLSGGAVETQYF. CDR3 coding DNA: TGCGCCAGCAGCTTCCTTAGCGGGGGGGCCGTTGAGACCCAGTACTTC.

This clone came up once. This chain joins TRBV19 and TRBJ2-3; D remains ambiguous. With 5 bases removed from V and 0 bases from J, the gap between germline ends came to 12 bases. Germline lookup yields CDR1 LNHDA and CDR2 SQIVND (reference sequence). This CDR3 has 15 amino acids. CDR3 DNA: TGTGCCAGTAGTCCCCACGGGTATAGCACAGATACGCAGTATTTT. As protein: CASSPHGYSTDTQYF. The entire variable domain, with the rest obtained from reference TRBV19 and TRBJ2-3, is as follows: DGGITQSPKYLFRKEGQNVTLSCEQNLNHDAMYWYRQDPGQGLRLIYYSQIVNDFQKGDIAEGYSVSREKKESFPLTVTSAQKNPTAFYLCASSPHGYSTDTQYFGPGTRLTVL.

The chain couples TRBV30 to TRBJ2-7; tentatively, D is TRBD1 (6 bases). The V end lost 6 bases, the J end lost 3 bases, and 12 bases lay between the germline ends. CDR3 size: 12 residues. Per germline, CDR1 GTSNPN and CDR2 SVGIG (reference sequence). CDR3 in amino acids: CACRTVGYEQYF. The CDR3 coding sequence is TGTGCCTGCAGGACAGTCGGCTACGAGCAGTACTTC.